The 18 T cell receptor beta chains below were found in one sample sequenced in a study of regulatory T cells in long-lasting Graves disease. Time point described: newly diagnosed GD, antithyroid drugs for less than 3 months. Scientists built the TCR library using RNA that was extracted from PBMCs. Relying on iRepertoire HTBI primers and Arm-PCR of CDR3 regions, the team built TCR beta libraries. TCRdb fed the multiplex PCR reads into MiXCR, producing one record per CDR3 protein. The sample contains under 450,000 distinct CDR3 sequences, approximately 10% of which appear only once. Another study also made use of these data, one on T cells in Graves' hyperthyroidism and ophthalmopathy.

Specimen: peripheral blood mononuclear cells (PBMCs), collected at new diagnosis, from a patient treated with antithyroid drugs. The receptors come from a woman aged 18-29 years with Graves disease.

This clonotype showed up many times. The chain joins TRBV27 to TRBJ1-2; 7 bases match TRBD1. With V trimmed by 6 bases and J by 0 bases, 7 bases remained unmatched. CDR1 and CDR2 from the germline V gene are MNHEY and SMNVEV (reference sequence). This CDR3 has 15 amino acids. The CDR3 loop is CASSPRDRANYGYTF. In DNA, the CDR3 is TGTGCCAGCAGCCCCCGGGACAGAGCTAACTATGGCTACACCTTC.

This clonotype showed up many times. DNA for the CDR3: TGTGCCAGCAGAGCCGAGGAATACAATGAGCAGTTCTTC. This codes for CASRAEEYNEQFF. This chain joins TRBV2 and TRBJ2-1; unclear D gene. V was cut by 6 bases and J by 4 bases, with 10 bases left in between. The CDR3 covers 13 residues. Germline loops: CDR1 SNHLY, CDR2 FYNNEI. Looking up the rest from reference TRBV2 and TRBJ2-1 gives the full variable domain: EPEVTQTPSHQVTQMGQEVILRCVPISNHLYFYWYRQILGQKVEFLVSFYNNEISEKSEIFDDQFSVERPDGSNFTLKIRSTKLEDSAMYFCASRAEEYNEQFFGPGTRLTVL.

On this clonotype itself: This may come from a read error, since a much larger clone is one base off. V is TRBV6-1 and J is TRBJ2-5; TRBD1 agrees at 8 bases. Germline CDR1 and CDR2: MNHNS and SASEGT. The CDR3 extends over 13 amino acids. The CDR3 sequence is CASIQGAGEAQYF. CDR3 coding DNA: TGTGCCAGCATCCAGGGGGCCGGAGAGGCCCAGTACTTC.

This clonotype was seen ten or more times. The V gene is TRBV6-6, the J gene TRBJ1-2; no definite D call. Germline V gives CDR1 MNHNY, CDR2 SVGAGI (reference sequence). The V gene lost 0 bases and the J gene lost 7 bases, with 6 bases spanning the gap. The CDR3 runs 12 residues. DNA for the CDR3: TGTGCCAGCAGTTACTCGGAAAGTGGCTACACCTTC. As protein: CASSYSESGYTF.

This clonotype was observed many times. For the CDR3, the DNA is TGCGCCAGCAGCCAGGACAGGGTTGGGTCACCCCTCCACTTT. Its translation: CASSQDRVGSPLHF. The gene calls are TRBV4-3 and TRBJ1-6; 8 nucleotides match TRBD1. This CDR3 is built from 14 residues. Germline V CDR1 and CDR2: LGHNA, YSLEER. The junction had 5 bases not matched to a gene; V was cut back by 3 bases and J by 10 bases.

The chain has TRBV19 and TRBJ2-7; a weak D match, TRBD2 (6 bases). Germline CDR1 LNHDA, CDR2 SQIVND (reference sequence). The length of the CDR3 is 13 residues. The V and J ends lost 6 bases and 3 bases respectively, with 12 bases between them. CDR3 region: CASSAGTDYEQYF. Here the CDR3 DNA reads TGTGCCAGTAGCGCCGGGACTGACTACGAGCAGTACTTC.

This clonotype was seen only a few times. A much larger clone differs from this one at a single base, so this may be a read error. The chain recombines TRBV2 with TRBJ2-6; 9 bases are shared with TRBD1. Trimming cost V 5 bases and J 2 bases; bases outside gene matches: 1. The CDR3 runs 15 residues. CDR1 and CDR2 from the germline V gene are SNHLY and FYNNEI. As DNA, the CDR3 is TGTGCCAGCAGTCGGACAGGGGCTGGGGCCAACGTCCTGACTTTC. Translating it yields CASSRTGAGANVLTF. The full variable domain, completed using reference TRBV2 and TRBJ2-6, is EPEVTQTPSHQVTQMGQEVILRCVPISNHLYFYWYRQILGQKVEFLVSFYNNEISEKSEIFDDQFSVERPDGSNFTLKIRSTKLEDSAMYFCASSRTGAGANVLTFGAGSRLTVL.

In its sample, this clonotype was seen many times. The rearrangement uses TRBV27 and TRBJ2-7, with D perhaps matching TRBD1 (5 bases). Per germline, CDR1 MNHEY and CDR2 SMNVEV (reference sequence). The V end lost 8 bases, the J end lost 6 bases, and 17 bases lay between the germline ends. The CDR3 totals 13 residues. The CDR3 nucleotides are TGTGCCAGCCGGTGGACACCTCGTACCGAGCAGTACTTC. This codes for CASRWTPRTEQYF.

In this sample, this clonotype turned up many times. The V call is TRBV27, the J call TRBJ1-2; D not certain. Trimming cost V 4 bases and J 5 bases, with 17 bases left between them. The CDR3 consists of 15 residues. Looked up from germline, CDR1 is MNHEY and CDR2 is SMNVEV (reference sequence). CDR3 residues: CASSSGTGLEYGYTF. The CDR3 nucleotides are TGTGCCAGCAGTTCGGGAACTGGACTTGAATATGGCTACACCTTC.

In this sample, this clonotype turned up many times. The gene calls are TRBV12-3 or TRBV12-4 and TRBJ2-7; the D gene is possibly TRBD1 (7 bases). The CDR3 is made up of 15 amino acids. Trimming left V 7 bases short and J 7 bases short, with 23 bases between. The CDR3, as DNA: TGTGCCAGCACAAGCCGAGAGGGGGCGCGGGAAGAGCAGTACTTC. Its translation is CASTSREGAREEQYF.

This clonotype has ten or more counts. The chain is built from TRBV20-1 and TRBJ1-1; D possibly corresponds to TRBD1 (6 bases). Trimming took off 5 bases at V and 0 bases at J, with 13 bases between the two ends. This CDR3 is 14 amino acids long. CDR1 is DFQATT and CDR2 is SNEGSKA in the germline V gene (reference sequence). The CDR3 spells CSAPMDSMNTEAFF. In nucleotides, the CDR3 is TGCAGTGCTCCGATGGACAGTATGAACACTGAAGCTTTCTTT.

This clonotype has ten or more counts. The chain joins TRBV11-2 to TRBJ2-2, with 13 bases fitting TRBD2. The germline V gene has CDR1 SGHAT and CDR2 FQNNGV. The ends lost 2 bases at V and 6 bases at J; junction bases unmatched: 6. This CDR3 contains 17 residues. CDR3 protein: CASSLRTSGSLPGELFF. In nucleotides, the CDR3 is TGTGCCAGCAGCTTACGGACTAGCGGGAGTCTTCCCGGGGAGCTGTTTTTT.

The sample holds many counts of this clonotype. J is TRBJ1-5 and V is TRBV28; 9 nucleotides align to TRBD1. Germline lookup yields CDR1 MDHEN and CDR2 SYDVKM. The CDR3 covers 16 residues. V trimming: 8 bases; J trimming: 6 bases; junction bases outside the gene matches: 14. CDR3 bases: TGTGCCAGCTATACCTCCGGGACAGGGTATTTTCAGCCCCAGCATTTT. Translated, it gives CASYTSGTGYFQPQHF.

This chain joins TRBV4-2 and TRBJ2-1; D might be TRBD2 (5 bases). The CDR3 spans 17 residues. Trimming removed 0 bases from V and 0 bases from J, with 12 bases in between. CDR1 LGHNA and CDR2 YNFKEQ come from the germline V gene. Here the CDR3 reads CASSQDSSSGSYNEQFF. The CDR3 nucleotides read TGTGCCAGCAGCCAAGATAGCTCGAGCGGCTCCTACAATGAGCAGTTCTTC.

This clonotype occurred a few times. The J gene is TRBJ1-1, the V gene TRBV19; D remains unclear. Trimming took off 5 bases at V and 5 bases at J, with 18 bases between the two ends. The germline gives CDR1 LNHDA, CDR2 SQIVND (reference sequence). CDR3 length: 15 residues. The CDR3 spells CASSYGGSIRTEAFF. Written as DNA, the CDR3 is TGTGCCAGTAGTTACGGAGGGTCTATTCGGACTGAAGCTTTCTTT.

Many counts were recorded for this clonotype. The chain joins TRBV20-1 to TRBJ2-1; D possibly uses TRBD1 or TRBD2 (6 bases each). The germline V and J ends were trimmed by 6 bases and 5 bases, with 17 bases remaining between them. The CDR3 sequence is 14 residues long. Germline CDR1 is DFQATT and CDR2 is SNEGSKA (reference sequence). CDR3 DNA: TGCAGTGCCCAGACGTGGAGGGGGGACAATGAGCAGTTCTTC. It is translated as CSAQTWRGDNEQFF.

At least ten counts were recorded for this clonotype. The chain links TRBV10-3 to TRBJ1-1, with 7 bases matching TRBD1. The V segment lost 4 bases and the J segment 8 bases; nucleotides outside the gene matches: 7. CDR1 and CDR2 (germline): ENHRY, SYGVKD. The length of the CDR3 is 13 residues. CDR3 in amino acids: CAISGLGGKEAFF. The CDR3 DNA follows: TGTGCCATCAGTGGATTAGGGGGCAAAGAAGCTTTCTTT.

The chain has TRBV30 and TRBJ2-2; D could derive from TRBD1 or TRBD2 (6 bases each). The CDR3 has 12 amino acids. Trimming removed 3 bases at V and 6 bases at J, with 8 bases between. Germline lookup yields CDR1 GTSNPN and CDR2 SVGIG (reference sequence). This chain's CDR3 is CAWRGGPGELFF. The DNA of the CDR3 is TGTGCCTGGAGGGGGGGCCCCGGGGAGCTGTTTTTT.